The 2 T cell receptor beta chains reported below all come from one sample, sequenced in a study of cytomegalovirus exposure and HLA in healthy donors. PCR used 60 Vbeta primers and 13 Jbeta primers. Sequencing used immunoSEQ multiplex PCR; TCRdb keeps in-frame clones, though not all of them. The sample has over 100,000 clones; about two thirds are singletons. Sequenced sample: PBMCs. The receptors originated from a woman in her seventies in good health and CMV-seropositive.

This clone was counted between two and nine times. The V gene is TRBV4-1, the J gene TRBJ1-1; 8 bases are shared with TRBD1. J was trimmed by 0 bases and V by 0 bases; bases with no gene match: 12. CDR3 length: 19 residues. Germline CDR1 is MGHRA and CDR2 is YSYEKL. The CDR3 loop reads CASSQDGHRTGRLNTEAFF. Here the CDR3 DNA reads TGCGCCAGCAGCCAAGATGGGCATAGGACAGGGCGCCTGAACACTGAAGCTTTCTTT.

This sequence joins TRBV10-3 and TRBJ1-1; 7 bases are shared with TRBD1. With 4 bases clipped from V and 2 bases from J, the junction kept 4 bases outside the gene matches. The CDR3 loop spans 14 amino acids. CDR1 and CDR2 from the germline V gene are ENHRY and SYGVKD. DNA for the CDR3: TGTGCCATCAGTGGGGGACAGACAAACACTGAAGCTTTCTTT. This gives the protein CAISGGQTNTEAFF.